A single sample gave rise to the 19 T cell receptor beta chains below, sequenced in a study of T cells in Graves' hyperthyroidism and ophthalmopathy. The CDR3 regions of TCR beta were amplified from RNA transcripts. Carried out on the TCR CDR3, a first-round RT-PCR used the HTBI primer set. TCRdb used MiXCR to reprocess the multiplex PCR reads, holding one entry per CDR3 protein. This repertoire shows hundreds of thousands of distinct CDR3 sequences, roughly 14% found once; its top ten account for about 13%. The specimen sequenced was blood. The receptors derive from a young man with Graves' ophthalmopathy.

This clonotype was recorded a few times. The chain has TRBV11-3 and TRBJ2-1; 8 bases map to TRBD1. CDR1 and CDR2 from the germline V gene are SGHNT and YENEEA. With V trimmed by 0 bases and J by 8 bases, 9 bases remained unmatched. The CDR3 is 16 residues long. This CDR3 reads CASSLESTGGGHEQFF. CDR3 nucleotide sequence: TGTGCCAGCAGCTTAGAAAGTACAGGGGGAGGCCATGAGCAGTTCTTC.

V and J are TRBV19 and TRBJ2-7, with 9 bases matching TRBD1. Looked up from germline, CDR1 is LNHDA and CDR2 is SQIVND (reference sequence). The CDR3 length is 14 residues. V trimming: 8 bases; J trimming: 5 bases; junction bases outside the gene matches: 10. In nucleotides, the CDR3 is TGTGCCAGTGGGAGTGGACAGGGGACCGACGAGCAGTACTTC. Encoded protein: CASGSGQGTDEQYF. Full variable domain (rest looked up from reference TRBV19 and TRBJ2-7): DGGITQSPKYLFRKEGQNVTLSCEQNLNHDAMYWYRQDPGQGLRLIYYSQIVNDFQKGDIAEGYSVSREKKESFPLTVTSAQKNPTAFYLCASGSGQGTDEQYFGPGTRLTVT.

This clonotype was seen at least ten times. The CDR3: CASSLVGAAEQFF. The CDR3 nucleotides read TGCGCCAGCAGCTTGGTGGGTGCAGCGGAGCAGTTCTTC. V gene TRBV5-1 combines with J gene TRBJ2-1; D is undetermined. The CDR3 runs to 13 residues. Germline-derived CDR1 and CDR2 are SGHRS and YFSETQ. The germline V and J ends were trimmed by 0 bases and 10 bases, with 11 bases remaining between them.

The sample holds a few counts of this clonotype. The chain employs TRBV5-1 and TRBJ2-2; 12 nucleotides align to TRBD2. V shed 0 bases, J shed 4 bases, and the junction held 10 bases outside the gene matches. This CDR3 is built from 19 residues. Germline V gene sequence: CDR1 SGHRS, CDR2 YFSETQ. CDR3 region: CASSLGKTGLAGPTGELFF. The CDR3 DNA reads as TGCGCCAGCAGCTTGGGAAAAACAGGACTAGCGGGACCCACCGGGGAGCTGTTTTTT.

This clonotype has a handful of counts. The chain joins TRBV11-3 to TRBJ1-3, with D uncertain. There are 13 residues in the CDR3. Germline-derived CDR1 and CDR2 are SGHNT and YENEEA. The V gene lost 5 bases and the J gene lost 4 bases, with 9 bases spanning the gap. Here the CDR3 DNA reads TGTGCCAGCAGCCCAAGTATCGGAAACACCATATATTTT. It codes for CASSPSIGNTIYF.

The chain uses TRBV5-1 and TRBJ1-1, with 8 bases identical to TRBD1. Losses at the gene ends were 8 bases for V and 2 bases for J; bases not matched to a gene: 5. Germline CDR1 reads SGHRS; CDR2 reads YFSETQ. The CDR3 totals 13 residues. The CDR3 here is CASQGQGNTEAFF. CDR3 nucleotides: TGCGCCAGTCAAGGACAGGGAAACACTGAAGCTTTCTTT.

This clonotype was observed once. This chain links TRBV7-3 with TRBJ2-3, with 11 nucleotides matching TRBD1. This CDR3 region has 15 residues. Losses at the gene ends were 3 bases for V and 4 bases for J; bases not matched to a gene: 3. CDR1 is SGHTA, CDR2 FQGTGA, per germline. CDR3 DNA: TGTGCCAGCAGCTTCGGACAGGGGGCCCCAGATACGCAGTATTTT. It specifies CASSFGQGAPDTQYF.

This clonotype has at least ten counts. One end of the junction does not line up with germline, which may come from a read error. V usage is TRBV5-1 and J usage is TRBJ2-5; 8 nucleotides match TRBD2. The CDR3 runs 14 residues. Germline loops: CDR1 SGHRS, CDR2 YFSETQ. Written as DNA, the CDR3 is TGTGCCAGCAGTCCGGGACTAGGCGGCGAGACCCAGTACTTC. It translates to CASSPGLGGETQYF. The full variable domain, in which reference TRBV5-1 and TRBJ2-5 provide the parts outside the CDR3, is KAGVTQTPRYLIKTRGQQVTLSCSPISGHRSVSWYQQTPGQGLQFLFEYFSETQRNKGNFPGRFSGRQFSNSRSEMNVSTLELGDSALYLCASSPGLGGETQYFGPGTRLLVL.

This clonotype was picked up many times. This chain uses TRBV7-6 with TRBJ2-5; D may be TRBD2 (6 bases). The CDR3 is made up of 15 amino acids. CDR1 is SGHVS, CDR2 FNYEAQ, per germline. V was pared by 4 bases and J by 3 bases, with 15 bases between. The CDR3 region is CASSSSVGGEETQYF. In DNA form, the CDR3 reads TGTGCCAGCAGCTCCTCCGTGGGGGGAGAAGAGACCCAGTACTTC.

The sample holds many counts of this clonotype. The chain couples TRBV6-2 or TRBV6-3 to TRBJ2-1; 10 bases align to TRBD1. J was trimmed by 9 bases and V by 2 bases; bases with no gene match: 10. Germline CDR1 reads MNHEY; CDR2 reads SVGEGT. The CDR3 is made up of 16 amino acids. This chain's CDR3 is CASSYNPRTGGSEQFF. The CDR3, as DNA: TGTGCCAGCAGTTACAACCCCAGGACAGGGGGGAGTGAGCAGTTCTTC.

The chain uses TRBV19 and TRBJ2-1; TRBD1 agrees at 8 bases. In germline, CDR1 is LNHDA, CDR2 SQIVND (reference sequence). J was trimmed by 2 bases and V by 9 bases; bases with no gene match: 9. The CDR3 runs 15 residues. CDR3 coding DNA: TGTGCCAGCTCGAATTCAGGGGGCGCCTACAATGAGCAGTTCTTC. This encodes CASSNSGGAYNEQFF.

This chain connects TRBV7-8 to TRBJ1-5; the D gene is possibly TRBD1 (6 bases). CDR1 SGHVS and CDR2 FQNEAQ come from the germline V gene. Trimming stripped 6 bases from V and 2 bases from J, with 11 bases between. CDR3 length: 14 residues. CDR3 loop: CASSTRGGNQPQHF. The CDR3 DNA follows: TGTGCCAGCAGTACTAGGGGGGGCAATCAGCCCCAGCATTTT.

This clonotype was detected many times. This chain uses TRBV20-1 with TRBJ2-5; D remains ambiguous. Germline CDR1 reads DFQATT; CDR2 reads SNEGSKA (reference sequence). Trimming pared 1 base from V and 4 bases from J, leaving 4 bases between. This CDR3 spans 11 amino acids. The CDR3 is CSARAGETQYF. The CDR3 coding sequence is TGCAGTGCTAGAGCGGGAGAGACCCAGTACTTC.

The chain is built from TRBV19 and TRBJ2-1; D remains unclear. The CDR3 has 14 residues. Germline V gives CDR1 LNHDA, CDR2 SQIVND (reference sequence). The V end was cut by 9 bases, the J end by 0 bases, with 12 bases between. CDR3 sequence reads: CASGPRSSYNEQFF. For the CDR3, the DNA is TGTGCCAGCGGGCCCCGGAGCTCCTACAATGAGCAGTTCTTC.

This clonotype was seen repeatedly, ten times or more. This chain connects TRBV29-1 to TRBJ2-5, with TRBD1 as a possible D gene (5 bases). The germline V gene encodes CDR1 SQVTM and CDR2 ANQGSEA. The CDR3 is made up of 13 amino acids. V was clipped by 4 bases and J by 5 bases, with 14 bases between them. The CDR3, as DNA: TGCAGCGTTGGGCCAGGGTACGGCGAGACCCAGTACTTC. Amino acids: CSVGPGYGETQYF.

This chain connects TRBV29-1 to TRBJ1-2, with 8 positions matching TRBD1. V lost 7 bases, J lost 4 bases, and 5 bases stayed unmatched. Germline assignment: CDR1 SQVTM and CDR2 ANQGSEA. The CDR3 runs to 12 residues. CDR3 amino acids: CSAEDRGYGYTF. DNA for the CDR3: TGCAGCGCCGAAGACAGGGGCTATGGCTACACCTTC. Combining the CDR3 with reference TRBV29-1 and TRBJ1-2 gives the whole variable domain SAVISQKPSRDICQRGTSLTIQCQVDSQVTMMFWYRQQPGQSLTLIATANQGSEATYESGFVIDKFPISRPNLTFSTLTVSNMSPEDSSIYLCSAEDRGYGYTFGSGTRLTVV.

This clonotype was seen ten or more times. V usage is TRBV12-5 and J usage is TRBJ2-7; unclear D gene. Germline-derived CDR1 and CDR2 are LGHNT and FRNRAP. The CDR3 contains 15 residues. V was pared by 3 bases and J by 7 bases, with 19 bases between. The CDR3 sequence: CASGFSFKGSEEQYF. Here the CDR3 DNA reads TGTGCTAGTGGTTTCAGCTTTAAGGGCTCGGAGGAGCAGTACTTC.

This clonotype was seen many times. The chain combines TRBV6-2 or TRBV6-3 with TRBJ2-2; 7 bases match TRBD2. V was clipped by 11 bases and J by 7 bases; unmatched bases: 13. CDR3 length equals 14 residues. In germline, CDR1 is MNHEY, CDR2 SVGEGT. The CDR3 spells CAHGAGVWGGELFF. CDR3 sequence (DNA): TGTGCCCATGGCGCGGGAGTGTGGGGCGGGGAGCTGTTTTTT.

The CDR3 nucleotides are TGTGCCAGCAGTGAACAGGGGTCTTCGGATCAGCCCCAGCATTTT. Its protein is CASSEQGSSDQPQHF. This chain uses TRBV25-1 with TRBJ1-5; maybe TRBD1 (6 bases). V dropped 2 bases and J dropped 5 bases, with 13 bases sitting between them. Germline V CDR1 and CDR2: MGHDK, SYGVNS. The CDR3 extends over 15 amino acids. Together with reference TRBV25-1 and TRBJ1-5, the CDR3 gives the full variable domain: EADIYQTPRYLVIGTGKKITLECSQTMGHDKMYWYQQDPGMELHLIHYSYGVNSTEKGDLSSESTVSRIRTEHFPLTLESARPSHTSQYLCASSEQGSSDQPQHFGDGTRLSIL.